This T cell receptor beta chain was recovered during a study of regulatory T cells in long-lasting Graves disease. Study results and caveats: The small sample size may have reduced accuracy. It was in persistent disease that TRBV28, TRBJ1-2 and TRBJ2-5 were favored. Persistent patients shared thousands of public clonotypes among themselves. Newly diagnosed patients shared fewer, at around 970. Persistent Graves' disease cases displayed lower TCR diversity than newly diagnosed ones.

Scientists built the TCR library using RNA that was extracted from PBMCs. The table lists this clonotype with a few counts. Its antigen remains unidentified. Germline V gives CDR1 SQVTM, CDR2 ANQGSEA. The CDR3 consists of 16 residues. The V end lost 6 bases, the J end lost 5 bases, and 23 bases lay between the germline ends. TCRdb re-analysed the reads in MiXCR, keeping a single row per CDR3 protein. The repertoire consists of 1,500 to 2,000 distinct CDR3 sequences, with 50% to 65% occurring once and the leading ten covering approximately 6.9%. This specimen was peripheral blood mononuclear cells (PBMCs), taken with antithyroid drug treatment, in newly diagnosed or persistent Graves disease (not recorded which). The chain uses TRBV29-1 and TRBJ1-5; D may be TRBD1 (6 bases). This clonotype originated in a human donor with Graves disease. Here the CDR3 DNA reads TGCAGCGTCATAACTTACAGGGACGCGAAGGATCAGCCCCAGCATTTT. It specifies CSVITYRDAKDQPQHF.